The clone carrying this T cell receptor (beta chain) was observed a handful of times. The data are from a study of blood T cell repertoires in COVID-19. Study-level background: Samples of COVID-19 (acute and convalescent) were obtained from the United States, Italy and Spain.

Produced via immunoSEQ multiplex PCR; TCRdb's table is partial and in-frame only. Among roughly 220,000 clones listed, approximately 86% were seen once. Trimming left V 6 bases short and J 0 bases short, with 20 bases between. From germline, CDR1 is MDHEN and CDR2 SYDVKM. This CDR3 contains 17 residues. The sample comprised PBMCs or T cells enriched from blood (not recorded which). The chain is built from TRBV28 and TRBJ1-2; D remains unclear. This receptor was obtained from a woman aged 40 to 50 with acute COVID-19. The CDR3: CASSRRDLAGPNYGYTF. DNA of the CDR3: TGTGCCAGCAGCCGGCGAGACCTAGCGGGTCCTAACTATGGCTACACCTTC.